The TCR beta chain described here comes from a study of blood T cell repertoires in COVID-19. Study-wide context: COVID-19 samples from acute and convalescent phases originated in the United States, Italy and Spain. Sample material is recorded as cDNA or gDNA derived from T cells, B-cell-depleted T cells, or PBMCs.

Notes on this clone: Within the sample, other DNA sequences also encode this same CDR3.

The length of the CDR3 is 15 residues. V was pared by 3 bases and J by 1 base, with 1 base of the junction left unmatched. Germline lookup yields CDR1 SGHTA and CDR2 FQGNSA. How the authors handled the data: It was from reference gene primer amplification that nucleated cell counts were estimated. Assay: immunoSEQ multiplex PCR; the TCRdb copy retains only in-frame clones and omits some. V and J calls and clone size follow that table, whereas D and trimming were derived from the DNA. The table includes 150,000 to 200,000 clones, 86% detected once. The chain combines TRBV7-2 with TRBJ2-7, with 12 bases identical to TRBD2. This sequence originates from a man aged 50 to 60 with active or convalescent COVID-19. The source material was peripheral blood. This chain's CDR3 is CASSFLAGGSYEQYF. As DNA, the CDR3 is TGTGCCAGCAGCTTCCTAGCGGGAGGGTCCTACGAGCAGTACTTC.